These 20 T cell receptor beta chains originate from one sample sequenced in a study of OX40 agonist ivuxolimab in advanced cancers. The library was obtained by the immunoSEQ multiplex PCR assay. TCRdb mirrors the immuneACCESS table, restricted to in-frame sequences. Some clones are absent from its copies; in checked studies, under half trace to an unresolved V gene, and the reason for the others is unknown. The sample profile shows some 100,000 clones; about 87% of them were found once. Together, the top ten hold 0.7% to 1% of the sample. Sample: CD4+ or CD8+ T cells sorted from blood, taken in a trial of the OX40 agonist ivuxolimab. Receptor source: an adult with an advanced solid tumor such as melanoma, head and neck, liver or kidney cancer.

This clone turned up a few times. The chain joins TRBV7-9 to TRBJ1-2, with TRBD1 as a possible D gene (5 bases). The V end lost 3 bases, the J end lost 1 base, and 9 bases lay between the germline ends. Germline lookup yields CDR1 SEHNR and CDR2 FQNEAQ (reference sequence). The CDR3 is made up of 14 amino acids. The CDR3 region is CASSFGGVNYGYTF. Here the CDR3 DNA reads TGTGCCAGCAGCTTCGGGGGAGTTAACTATGGCTACACCTTC.

V is TRBV4-1 and J is TRBJ1-4, with TRBD1 matching over 8 bases. There are 14 residues in the CDR3. V shed 6 bases and J 7 bases; nucleotides not matched to a gene: 7. Germline V gene sequence: CDR1 MGHRA, CDR2 YSYEKL. The CDR3 spells CASRQQGVREKLFF. CDR3 nucleotides: TGCGCCAGCAGACAACAGGGGGTACGTGAAAAACTGTTTTTT.

J is TRBJ1-6 and V is TRBV9; D is uncertain. The CDR3 sequence is 15 residues long. V lost 0 bases to trimming and J lost 6 bases, with 10 bases between them. Germline CDR1 SGDLS, CDR2 YYNGEE. Here the CDR3 DNA reads TGTGCCAGCAGCGTAGATGCGGTCCCTAATTCACCCCTCCACTTT. It encodes CASSVDAVPNSPLHF.

This clone appeared a single time. The chain employs TRBV7-3 and TRBJ1-2; 7 bases are a match to TRBD1. The CDR3 totals 13 residues. With V trimmed by 5 bases and J by 11 bases, 11 bases remained unmatched. Per the germline V gene, CDR1 is SGHTA and CDR2 is FQGTGA. The CDR3 DNA is TGTGCCAGCAGCCTTGGGCAGGGGGACACATACACCTTC. As protein: CASSLGQGDTYTF.

The chain combines TRBV6-5 with TRBJ2-7, with 12 nucleotides matching TRBD1. The V gene end was trimmed by 4 bases and the J gene end by 6 bases; junction bases not matched to a gene: 7. In germline, CDR1 is MNHEY, CDR2 SVGAGI. CDR3 size: 15 residues. The CDR3 protein is CASSSSRDRGREQYF. The CDR3 nucleotides are TGTGCCAGCAGTTCCTCCCGGGACAGGGGGCGCGAGCAGTACTTC.

The rearrangement joins TRBV9 to TRBJ2-1; 7 bases line up with TRBD2. Germline CDR1 reads SGDLS; CDR2 reads YYNGEE. V shed 0 bases, J shed 0 bases, and the junction held 3 bases outside the gene matches. The CDR3 is 16 amino acids. For the CDR3, the DNA is TGTGCCAGCAGCGTAGATCCGGGGGGCTCCTACAATGAGCAGTTCTTC. Protein: CASSVDPGGSYNEQFF.

The chain employs TRBV5-4 and TRBJ2-3, with D possibly matching TRBD2 (6 bases). This CDR3 has 14 residues. V lost 2 bases and J lost 6, with 13 bases in between. Germline CDR1 and CDR2: SGHNT and YYREEE (reference sequence). Here the CDR3 reads CASSFRLATDTQYF. As DNA, the CDR3 is TGTGCCAGCAGCTTCCGGCTAGCGACCGATACGCAGTATTTT.

The chain couples TRBV6-4 to TRBJ2-2, with D possibly matching TRBD2 (5 bases). The CDR3 has 13 amino acids. Germline V CDR1 and CDR2: MRHNA, SNTAGT. Trimming left V 3 bases short and J 5 bases short, with 7 bases between. CDR3 sequence: CASSELGTGELFF. CDR3 DNA sequence: TGTGCCAGCAGTGAACTAGGTACCGGGGAGCTGTTTTTT.

The V gene is TRBV5-4, the J gene TRBJ2-5; D ambiguous. The length of the CDR3 is 13 residues. Trimming pared 4 bases from V and 1 base from J, leaving 8 bases between. Germline-derived CDR1 and CDR2 are SGHNT and YYREEE (reference sequence). CDR3 in DNA: TGTGCCAGCAGCCAAACGCCCCAAGAGACCCAGTACTTC. Amino acids: CASSQTPQETQYF.

The chain links TRBV7-9 to TRBJ1-3; TRBD1 aligns across 7 bases. Germline CDR1 and CDR2: SEHNR and FQNEAQ (reference sequence). With V trimmed by 6 bases and J by 4 bases, 9 bases remained unmatched. CDR3 size: 15 residues. As DNA, the CDR3 is TGTGCCAGCAGATCCGACAGGGCTGGAGGAAACACCATATATTTT. The encoded protein is CASRSDRAGGNTIYF.

In its sample, this clone was seen a few times. The chain is built from TRBV18 and TRBJ1-6; 7 bases fit TRBD1. CDR1 KGHSH and CDR2 LQKENI come from the germline V gene. Unmatched junction bases numbered 12, after V lost 0 bases and J lost 16 bases. The CDR3 is 15 amino acids. In nucleotides, the CDR3 is TGTGCCAGCTCACCACCGACAGGGTCCCGAATTCCACTCCACTTT. Translated: CASSPPTGSRIPLHF. The variable domain in full, with the rest retrieved from reference TRBV18 and TRBJ1-6, is NAGVMQNPRHLVRRRGQEARLRCSPMKGHSHVYWYRQLPEEGLKFMVYLQKENIIDESGMPKERFSAEFPKEGPSILRIQQVVRGDSAAYFCASSPPTGSRIPLHFGNGTRLTVT.

The chain is built from TRBV18 and TRBJ2-7, with 7 bases aligning to TRBD1. This CDR3 has 14 amino acids. J lost 2 bases, V lost 2 bases, and 3 bases had no gene match. Germline CDR1 KGHSH, CDR2 LQKENI. CDR3: CASSPGQATYEQYF. The DNA for the CDR3 is TGTGCCAGCTCACCAGGACAGGCCACCTACGAGCAGTACTTC. Combining the CDR3 with reference TRBV18 and TRBJ2-7 gives the whole variable domain NAGVMQNPRHLVRRRGQEARLRCSPMKGHSHVYWYRQLPEEGLKFMVYLQKENIIDESGMPKERFSAEFPKEGPSILRIQQVVRGDSAAYFCASSPGQATYEQYFGPGTRLTVT.

The CDR3 DNA sequence: TGTGCCAGCAGCCCGGACAGTAAGAGCACAGATACGCAGTATTTT. Encoded protein: CASSPDSKSTDTQYF. The chain is built from TRBV5-4 and TRBJ2-3, with D maybe TRBD1 (6 bases). The V and J ends lost 4 bases and 0 bases respectively, with 12 bases between them. The length of the CDR3 is 15 residues. Per germline, CDR1 SGHNT and CDR2 YYREEE (reference sequence).

J is TRBJ2-5 and V is TRBV6-5; D not certain. V shed 2 bases and J shed 1 base, with 8 bases lying between them. The CDR3 is made up of 14 amino acids. CDR1 and CDR2 (germline): MNHEY, SVGAGI. This CDR3 reads CASSYNTLQETQYF. The CDR3 bases are TGTGCCAGCAGTTACAACACCCTCCAAGAGACCCAGTACTTC.

In the case of this clone: At one boundary the junction diverges from the germline segment, which might be a read error. The J gene is TRBJ1-5, the V gene TRBV10-2; D remains unclear. The CDR3 spans 12 residues. CDR1 is WSHSY, CDR2 SAAADI, per germline. DNA of the CDR3: TGCGCCAGCAGTGAGGGAGGAGGGTCAGTAGATTTT. Protein product: CASSEGGGSVDF.

V and J are TRBV7-2 and TRBJ1-1; no definite D call. Germline V gene data show CDR1 as SGHTA and CDR2 as FQGNSA. V was pared by 0 bases and J by 4 bases, with 12 bases between. CDR3 length equals 15 residues. CDR3 sequence reads: CASSLAGLTSTEAFF. The CDR3 region has the DNA TGTGCCAGCAGCTTAGCCGGCCTCACGAGCACTGAAGCTTTCTTT.

A note on this clone: Other DNA sequences within the sample encode an identical CDR3. The J gene is TRBJ1-1, the V gene TRBV4-1; 7 positions agree with TRBD1. This CDR3 is built from 19 residues. V was pared by 3 bases and J by 2 bases, with 18 bases of the junction left unmatched. CDR1 and CDR2 (germline): MGHRA, YSYEKL. The CDR3 nucleotides read TGCGCCAGCAGCCAGGGTCGACAGGGACTCACTCAATCCAACACTGAAGCTTTCTTT. It yields the protein CASSQGRQGLTQSNTEAFF.

The chain links TRBV28 to TRBJ1-4; the D gene is possibly TRBD1 (6 bases). V was trimmed by 5 bases and J by 4 bases, leaving 14 bases between them. The CDR3 runs to 15 residues. Germline V gives CDR1 MDHEN, CDR2 SYDVKM. DNA for the CDR3: TGTGCCAGCAGTCGGGGGGCAGAGATTAATGAAAAACTGTTTTTT. Translation gives CASSRGAEINEKLFF.

This CDR3 reads CASSVVGGARETQYF. The CDR3 bases are TGTGCCAGCAGCGTAGTCGGGGGGGCCAGAGAGACCCAGTACTTC. The chain couples TRBV9 to TRBJ2-5; 8 bases line up with TRBD2. Trimming removed 0 bases from V and 4 bases from J; junction bases left unmatched: 5. Germline-derived CDR1 and CDR2 are SGDLS and YYNGEE. This CDR3 spans 15 amino acids.

As DNA, the CDR3 is TGTGCCAGTAGTAGCAGGGGGCACTCCTCCTCCTACGAGCAGTACTTC. Amino acids: CASSSRGHSSSYEQYF. The rearrangement uses TRBV19 and TRBJ2-7, with TRBD1 matching over 8 bases. This CDR3 region has 16 residues. Trimming removed 4 bases from V and 0 bases from J; junction bases left unmatched: 8. The germline V gene has CDR1 LNHDA and CDR2 SQIVND (reference sequence).